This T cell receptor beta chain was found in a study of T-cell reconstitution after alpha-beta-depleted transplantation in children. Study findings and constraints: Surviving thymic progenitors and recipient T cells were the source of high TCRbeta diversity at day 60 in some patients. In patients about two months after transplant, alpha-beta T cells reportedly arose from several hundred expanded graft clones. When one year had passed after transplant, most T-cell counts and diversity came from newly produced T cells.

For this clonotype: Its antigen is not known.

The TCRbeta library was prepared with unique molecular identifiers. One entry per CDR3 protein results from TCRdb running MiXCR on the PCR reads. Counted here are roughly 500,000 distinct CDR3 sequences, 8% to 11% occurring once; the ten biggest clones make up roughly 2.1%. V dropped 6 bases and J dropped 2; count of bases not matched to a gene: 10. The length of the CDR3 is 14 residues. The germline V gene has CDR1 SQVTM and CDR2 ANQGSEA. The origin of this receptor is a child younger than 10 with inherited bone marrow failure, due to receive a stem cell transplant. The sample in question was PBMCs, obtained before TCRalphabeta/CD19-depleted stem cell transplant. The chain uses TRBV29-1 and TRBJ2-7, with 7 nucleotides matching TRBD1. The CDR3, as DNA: TGCAGCGTAGAGGGGACAGCCCCTACCTACGAGCAGTACTTC. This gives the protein CSVEGTAPTYEQYF.